Below, 30 T cell receptor beta chains from the same sample are listed, as sequenced in a study of metastatic and nonmetastatic thyroid tumors. TCRdb reanalyzed the PCR reads via MiXCR. The sample gives fewer than 40,000 clones, roughly 50% of which show up once; about 24% is in the top ten. No patient received treatment before thyroid surgery. Sequenced: tumor tissue. Receptors were obtained from a male donor with papillary thyroid cancer or a benign thyroid nodule (not recorded which). Some clones in this sample may be carry-over from other donors' samples.

The chain recombines TRBV10-3 with TRBJ1-1, with unresolved D. Germline V lookup: CDR1 ENHRY, CDR2 SYGVKD. V lost 3 bases and J 6 bases, leaving 8 bases between the germline ends. CDR3 length: 12 residues. DNA of the CDR3: TGTGCCATCAGTGACGGGGTACCTGAAGCTTTCTTT. Residues: CAISDGVPEAFF.

The chain has TRBV27 and TRBJ2-7; 7 positions agree with TRBD1. The CDR3 runs 14 residues. The V gene end was trimmed by 5 bases and the J gene end by 0 bases; junction bases not matched to a gene: 4. From germline, CDR1 is MNHEY and CDR2 SMNVEV (reference sequence). The CDR3 here is CASSGQESSYEQYF. Written as DNA, the CDR3 is TGTGCCAGCAGTGGACAGGAGAGCTCCTACGAGCAGTACTTC.

The rearrangement links TRBV6-1 to TRBJ1-1; weak D call: TRBD1 (5 bases). Looked up from germline, CDR1 is MNHNS and CDR2 is SASEGT. V was shortened by 3 bases and J by 8 bases, with 10 bases between the two germline ends. CDR3 size: 12 residues. For the CDR3, the DNA is TGTGCCAGCAGTGACACCAGGGACGAAGCTTTCTTT. This gives the protein CASSDTRDEAFF.

This chain links TRBV6-5 with TRBJ2-7; D uncertain. Per germline, CDR1 MNHEY and CDR2 SVGAGI. This CDR3 has 14 amino acids. Trimming removed 3 bases at V and 2 bases at J, with 11 bases between. CDR3 DNA sequence: TGTGCCAGCAGTTATTCTCAGAATGCCTACGAGCAGTACTTC. Translating gives CASSYSQNAYEQYF.

The chain employs TRBV6-4 and TRBJ2-1; TRBD2 might be the D (7 bases). Germline values: CDR1 MRHNA, CDR2 SNTAGT. Trimming took 3 bases from V and 6 from J, leaving 15 bases between them. The CDR3 sequence is 15 residues long. The CDR3 region has the DNA TGTGCCAGCAGTGAAACTAGCGTGGGGGCCAATGAGCAGTTCTTC. It translates to CASSETSVGANEQFF.

A single count supports this clone. The V call is TRBV14, the J call TRBJ2-7; D is perhaps TRBD2 (5 bases). CDR1 and CDR2 from the germline V gene are SGHDN and FVKESK. V was pared by 0 bases and J by 7 bases, with 10 bases between. This CDR3 region has 13 residues. CDR3 DNA: TGTGCCAGCAGCCAAGATTCCTGGAGGGAGCAGTACTTC. The encoded protein is CASSQDSWREQYF.

CDR3 nucleotides: TGCGCCAGCAGCCTGGGGCGGGAGCTTGGTGAGCAGTTCTTC. Translation gives CASSLGRELGEQFF. This sequence joins TRBV4-3 and TRBJ2-1; 7 nucleotides match TRBD2. Germline CDR1 reads LGHNA; CDR2 reads YSLEER. The CDR3 consists of 14 residues. With V trimmed by 4 bases and J by 9 bases, 9 bases remained unmatched.

V gene TRBV19 combines with J gene TRBJ1-3; 8 bases align to TRBD1. Trimming took 3 bases from V and 0 from J; bases not matched to a gene: 7. The germline gives CDR1 LNHDA, CDR2 SQIVND (reference sequence). CDR3 size: 17 residues. DNA for the CDR3: TGTGCCAGTAGTATGGGGACAGGCACTCTCTCTGGAAACACCATATATTTT. It translates to CASSMGTGTLSGNTIYF.

There are a few counts of this clone. The V call is TRBV6-1, the J call TRBJ1-5, with TRBD1 matching 8 bases. This CDR3 spans 15 amino acids. The trim removed 7 bases at V and 1 base at J, leaving 6 bases unmatched. Germline assignment: CDR1 MNHNS and CDR2 SASEGT. The CDR3 nucleotides read TGTGCCAGCACCCAACAGGGGGTGAGCAATCAGCCCCAGCATTTT. This sequence encodes CASTQQGVSNQPQHF.

This clone turned up a few times. This chain uses TRBV18 with TRBJ1-3, with D perhaps TRBD1 (5 bases). The CDR3 runs to 16 residues. Germline V lookup: CDR1 KGHSH, CDR2 LQKENI. V was trimmed by 3 bases and J by 0 bases, leaving 12 bases between them. The CDR3 nucleotides are TGTGCCAGCTCACCCATGGACACAAGCTCTGGAAACACCATATATTTT. As protein: CASSPMDTSSGNTIYF. Complete variable domain (other parts from reference TRBV18 and TRBJ1-3): NAGVMQNPRHLVRRRGQEARLRCSPMKGHSHVYWYRQLPEEGLKFMVYLQKENIIDESGMPKERFSAEFPKEGPSILRIQQVVRGDSAAYFCASSPMDTSSGNTIYFGEGSWLTVV.

The V call is TRBV19, the J call TRBJ2-7, with TRBD2 matching over 7 bases. The ends lost 3 bases at V and 0 bases at J; junction bases unmatched: 8. Germline values: CDR1 LNHDA, CDR2 SQIVND (reference sequence). The CDR3 spans 16 residues. The CDR3 reads CASSIWEGKSSYEQYF. CDR3 DNA: TGTGCCAGTAGTATTTGGGAGGGGAAGAGCTCCTACGAGCAGTACTTC.

The gene calls are TRBV20-1 and TRBJ2-7, with D possibly matching TRBD2 (5 bases). This CDR3 spans 12 amino acids. Germline CDR1 and CDR2: DFQATT and SNEGSKA (reference sequence). V gave up 4 bases and J gave up 7 bases, with 14 bases separating them. CDR3 sequence reads: CSAMDSSGEQYF. CDR3 DNA: TGCAGTGCTATGGACTCCAGCGGAGAGCAGTACTTC.

The CDR3 is CASSPESPRVPEAFF. In nucleotides, the CDR3 is TGTGCCAGCTCACCTGAGTCCCCAAGGGTCCCTGAAGCTTTCTTT. The chain combines TRBV18 with TRBJ1-1; D gene unclear. This CDR3 region has 15 residues. V lost 3 bases, J lost 6 bases, and 17 bases lay in between. Germline CDR1 is KGHSH and CDR2 is LQKENI.

This rearrangement joins TRBV19 to TRBJ2-4; 7 positions match TRBD2. The CDR3 consists of 20 residues. The germline V gene has CDR1 LNHDA and CDR2 SQIVND (reference sequence). The junction had 21 bases not matched to a gene; V was cut back by 7 bases and J by 0 bases. CDR3 nucleotides: TGTGCCAGTACCTCCAAGGGGAGGGCCCCAACGGGGCTAGCCAAAAACATTCAGTACTTC. Protein: CASTSKGRAPTGLAKNIQYF.

The rearrangement uses TRBV11-2 and TRBJ2-7, with 7 nucleotides matching TRBD1. The CDR3 totals 15 residues. With V trimmed by 2 bases and J by 2 bases, 6 bases remained unmatched. Germline values: CDR1 SGHAT, CDR2 FQNNGV. The CDR3 loop is CASSLNSQGAYEQYF. CDR3 sequence (DNA): TGTGCCAGCAGCTTAAACTCGCAGGGGGCCTACGAGCAGTACTTC.

This clone has only a few counts. The rearrangement joins TRBV19 to TRBJ2-1, with 11 bases aligning to TRBD2. V lost 7 bases and J lost 9; bases outside the gene matches: 8. The CDR3 is made up of 14 amino acids. Germline loops: CDR1 LNHDA, CDR2 SQIVND (reference sequence). This chain's CDR3 is CASKGRLAGTEQFF. As DNA, the CDR3 is TGTGCCAGTAAAGGACGACTAGCGGGAACTGAGCAGTTCTTC.

V gene TRBV18 combines with J gene TRBJ2-7, with D perhaps matching TRBD2 (6 bases). With 3 bases removed from V and 2 bases from J, the gap between germline ends came to 11 bases. CDR1 is KGHSH and CDR2 is LQKENI in the germline V gene. The CDR3 is 14 amino acids. CDR3 sequence: CASSPGTSTYEQYF. As DNA, the CDR3 is TGTGCCAGCTCACCCGGGACTTCGACCTACGAGCAGTACTTC. The complete variable domain, with remaining parts taken from reference TRBV18 and TRBJ2-7, reads NAGVMQNPRHLVRRRGQEARLRCSPMKGHSHVYWYRQLPEEGLKFMVYLQKENIIDESGMPKERFSAEFPKEGPSILRIQQVVRGDSAAYFCASSPGTSTYEQYFGPGTRLTVT.

A few counts support this clone. The CDR3 DNA sequence: TGTGCCAGCAGTGAAATGTCTAGCGGGCCCTACGAGCAGTACTTC. Amino acid sequence: CASSEMSSGPYEQYF. The chain recombines TRBV6-1 with TRBJ2-7; 8 bases map to TRBD2. After removal of 2 bases from V and 2 bases from J, the junction contained 5 bases not matched to a gene. CDR1 and CDR2 from the germline V gene are MNHNS and SASEGT. The CDR3 consists of 15 residues.

This clone has just a few counts. The rearrangement joins TRBV2 to TRBJ2-7, with a weak D call TRBD2 (5 bases). The V end lost 6 bases, the J end lost 0 bases, and 12 bases lay between the germline ends. Germline V gene data show CDR1 as SNHLY and CDR2 as FYNNEI. The CDR3 has 14 residues. The CDR3 coding sequence is TGTGCCAGCAGGAGGCCGGGGAGCTCCTACGAGCAGTACTTC. Residues: CASRRPGSSYEQYF.

The rearrangement links TRBV4-2 to TRBJ2-5, with D perhaps matching TRBD1 (5 bases). Germline lookup yields CDR1 LGHNA and CDR2 YNFKEQ. Trimming removed 4 bases from V and 8 bases from J, with 11 bases in between. The CDR3 totals 12 residues. The CDR3 region has the DNA TGTGCCAGCAGCCCTAAAGGGGAAACCCAGTACTTC. Protein product: CASSPKGETQYF.

The rearrangement links TRBV2 to TRBJ2-2; the match to TRBD2 covers 8 bases. Germline V gives CDR1 SNHLY, CDR2 FYNNEI. This CDR3 spans 14 amino acids. V was clipped by 6 bases and J by 5 bases; unmatched bases: 5. Written as DNA, the CDR3 is TGTGCCAGCAGGGGACTAGTTAAGACCGGGGAGCTGTTTTTT. It specifies CASRGLVKTGELFF.

The V gene is TRBV27, the J gene TRBJ1-6; perhaps TRBD1 as D (5 bases). The CDR3 contains 17 residues. V was pared by 6 bases and J by 0 bases, with 15 bases between. CDR1 and CDR2 (germline): MNHEY, SMNVEV (reference sequence). This chain's CDR3 is CASRPGTAISYNSPLHF. The CDR3 nucleotides read TGTGCCAGCAGGCCCGGGACCGCGATCTCCTATAATTCACCCCTCCACTTT.

V is TRBV5-8 and J is TRBJ1-2; D gene unclear. This CDR3 spans 13 amino acids. Germline V gene data show CDR1 as SGHTS and CDR2 as YDEGEE. Trimming took off 2 bases at V and 5 bases at J, with 10 bases between the two ends. CDR3: CASSFVPGYGYTF. The CDR3 DNA sequence: TGTGCCAGCAGCTTTGTGCCAGGATATGGCTACACCTTC.

This clone was seen a few times. J is TRBJ2-5 and V is TRBV29-1; TRBD2 matches at 7 bases. The CDR3 extends over 15 amino acids. CDR1 is SQVTM and CDR2 is ANQGSEA in the germline V gene. V trimming: 1 base; J trimming: 5 bases; junction bases outside the gene matches: 10. CDR3 DNA sequence: TGCAGCGTTGAAGTGGCGGGCGGGAGTGTGGAGACCCAGTACTTC. It codes for CSVEVAGGSVETQYF.

The CDR3 DNA reads TGTGCCAGCAGCCAAGGAAAGGACTTCTACTCTGGAAACACCATATATTTT. This codes for CASSQGKDFYSGNTIYF. This chain connects TRBV14 to TRBJ1-3; D unresolved. Germline CDR1 SGHDN, CDR2 FVKESK. The CDR3 has 17 amino acids. Trimming removed 1 base from V and 0 bases from J, with 13 bases in between.

This clone has a handful of counts. This sequence joins TRBV28 and TRBJ1-2; 9 nucleotides align to TRBD1. The CDR3 is made up of 15 amino acids. Germline values: CDR1 MDHEN, CDR2 SYDVKM. V dropped 3 bases and J dropped 4; count of bases not matched to a gene: 6. The DNA of the CDR3 is TGTGCCAGCAGTTTCCGGACAGGGGTTGGCTATGGCTACACCTTC. Translation: CASSFRTGVGYGYTF.

The J gene is TRBJ2-7, the V gene TRBV20-1; TRBD1 is a possible D gene (6 bases). This CDR3 comprises 14 residues. Germline CDR1 DFQATT, CDR2 SNEGSKA (reference sequence). V lost 6 bases and J lost 0, with 15 bases in between. The DNA of the CDR3 is TGCAGTGCCACTACCGGGACACTCTCCTACGAGCAGTACTTC. Residues: CSATTGTLSYEQYF.

The table lists this clone with a few counts. The chain is built from TRBV2 and TRBJ1-3; D not resolved. The CDR3 contains 16 residues. Germline CDR1 reads SNHLY; CDR2 reads FYNNEI. V shed 7 bases and J shed 0 bases, with 16 bases lying between them. The CDR3 protein is CASMGYKSFSGNTIYF. Here the CDR3 DNA reads TGTGCCAGCATGGGGTACAAGAGTTTCTCTGGAAACACCATATATTTT.

This clone was observed a single time. This sequence joins TRBV11-2 and TRBJ2-7; 7 nucleotides line up with TRBD1. The junction had 13 bases not matched to a gene; V was cut back by 5 bases and J by 0 bases. The CDR3 is 17 amino acids. Germline lookup yields CDR1 SGHAT and CDR2 FQNNGV. The CDR3 coding sequence is TGTGCCAGCAGCCGGGCGACAGACAGGGCTTACTCCTACGAGCAGTACTTC. Translating it yields CASSRATDRAYSYEQYF.

The CDR3 sequence is CASSHHSEIYEQYF. The CDR3 DNA reads as TGTGCCAGCAGCCACCACAGCGAAATCTACGAGCAGTACTTC. The V and J genes are TRBV14 and TRBJ2-7; no clear D gene. V shed 3 bases and J shed 3 bases, with 12 bases lying between them. The V gene's germline CDR1 is SGHDN and CDR2 FVKESK. The CDR3 consists of 14 residues.